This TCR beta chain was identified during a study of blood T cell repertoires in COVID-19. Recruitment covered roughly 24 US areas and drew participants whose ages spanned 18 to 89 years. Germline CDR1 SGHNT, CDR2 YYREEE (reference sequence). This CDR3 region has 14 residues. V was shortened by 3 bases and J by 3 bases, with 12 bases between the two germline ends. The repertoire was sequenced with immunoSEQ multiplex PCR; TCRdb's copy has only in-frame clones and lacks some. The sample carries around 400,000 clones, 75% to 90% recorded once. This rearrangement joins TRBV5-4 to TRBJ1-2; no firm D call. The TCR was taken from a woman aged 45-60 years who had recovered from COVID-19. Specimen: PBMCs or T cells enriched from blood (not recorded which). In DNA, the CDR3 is TGTGCCAGCAGCTCAGGAGGTACTGACTATGGCTACACCTTC. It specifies CASSSGGTDYGYTF.